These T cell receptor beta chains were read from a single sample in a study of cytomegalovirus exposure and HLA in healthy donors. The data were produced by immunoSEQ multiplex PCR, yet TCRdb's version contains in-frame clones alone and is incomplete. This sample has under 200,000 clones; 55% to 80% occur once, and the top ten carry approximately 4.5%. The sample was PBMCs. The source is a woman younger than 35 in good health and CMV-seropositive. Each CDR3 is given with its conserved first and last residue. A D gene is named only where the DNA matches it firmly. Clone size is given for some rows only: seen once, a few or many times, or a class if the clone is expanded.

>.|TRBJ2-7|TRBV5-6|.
CASSLRRGRDSRYEQYF
TGTGCCAGCAGCTTGCGGAGGGGCCGGGACAGCCGGTACGAGCAGTACTTC
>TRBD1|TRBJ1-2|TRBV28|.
CASSSGTGNYGYTF
TGTGCCAGCAGTTCCGGGACAGGAAACTATGGCTACACCTTC
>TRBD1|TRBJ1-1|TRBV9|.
CASSYTGVGTEAFF
TGTGCCAGCAGTTATACAGGGGTAGGGACTGAAGCTTTCTTT
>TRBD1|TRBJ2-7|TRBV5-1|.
CASSSQGVYEQYF
TGCGCCAGCAGCTCACAGGGGGTCTACGAGCAGTACTTC
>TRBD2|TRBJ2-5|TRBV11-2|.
CASSLDRGLVYF
TGTGCCAGCAGCTTAGATAGGGGACTAGTGTACTTC
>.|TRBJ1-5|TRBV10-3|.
CAIRSGRGSPDQPQHF
TGTGCCATCAGGAGTGGGCGGGGATCCCCCGATCAGCCCCAGCATTTT
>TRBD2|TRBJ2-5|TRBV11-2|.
CASSPPGLAGEETQYF
TGTGCCAGCAGCCCCCCGGGACTAGCGGGGGAAGAGACCCAGTACTTC
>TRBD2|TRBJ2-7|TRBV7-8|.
CASSSTSGAITEQYF
TGTGCCAGCAGTTCTACTAGCGGAGCCATTACAGAGCAGTACTTC
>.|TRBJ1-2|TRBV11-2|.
CASSPYTGNFTF
TGTGCCAGCAGCCCCTACACAGGGAATTTCACCTTC
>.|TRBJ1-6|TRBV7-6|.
CASSAEAGNSPLHF
TGTGCCAGCAGTGCCGAGGCTGGTAATTCACCCCTCCACTTT
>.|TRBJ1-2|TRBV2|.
CASSELQPGMNTF
TGTGCCAGCAGTGAACTTCAGCCCGGGATGAACACCTTC
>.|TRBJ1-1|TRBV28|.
CASSLALGGVTEAFF
TGTGCCAGCAGTTTAGCGCTTGGGGGGGTCACTGAAGCTTTCTTT
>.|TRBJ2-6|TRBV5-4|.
CASRSRGANVLTF
TGTGCCAGCAGGAGTAGAGGGGCCAACGTCCTGACTTTC
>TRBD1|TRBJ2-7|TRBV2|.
CAASKEQGSHEQYF
TGTGCCGCCAGCAAGGAACAGGGGAGTCACGAGCAGTACTTC
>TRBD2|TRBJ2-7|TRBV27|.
CASSLSASGRHYEQYF
TGTGCCAGCAGTTTATCGGCTAGCGGGAGGCACTACGAGCAGTACTTC
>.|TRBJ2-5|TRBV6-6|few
CASSYSRGAAETQYF
TGTGCCAGCAGTTACTCTAGAGGTGCGGCAGAGACCCAGTACTTC
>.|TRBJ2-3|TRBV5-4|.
CASSFARSSTDTQYF
TGTGCCAGCAGCTTCGCCAGGTCGAGCACAGATACGCAGTATTTT
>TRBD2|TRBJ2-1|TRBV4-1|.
CASSQVGGRGKKEQFF
TGCGCCAGCAGCCAAGTGGGAGGGCGGGGGAAAAAGGAGCAGTTCTTC
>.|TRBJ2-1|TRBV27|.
CASSRLDPGNRQFF
TGTGCCAGCTCGCGACTAGACCCTGGCAATCGGCAGTTCTTC
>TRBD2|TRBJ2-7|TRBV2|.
CASSVRGVSYEQYF
TGTGCCAGCAGTGTACGGGGGGTCTCCTACGAGCAGTACTTC
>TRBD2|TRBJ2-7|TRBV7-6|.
CASSLRLAGGEQYF
TGTGCCAGCAGCTTAAGACTAGCGGGAGGCGAGCAGTACTTC
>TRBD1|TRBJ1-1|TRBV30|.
CACHSGTGKGEAFF
TGTGCCTGCCACTCCGGGACAGGGAAGGGAGAAGCTTTCTTT
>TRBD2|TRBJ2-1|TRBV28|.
CASTVGGSLSEQFF
TGTGCCAGCACAGTTGGCGGGAGTCTCAGTGAGCAGTTCTTC
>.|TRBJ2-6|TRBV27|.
CASSLNTWANVLTF
TGTGCCAGCAGTTTGAACACCTGGGCCAACGTCCTGACTTTC
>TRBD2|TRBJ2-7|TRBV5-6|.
CASSLMRLGPGGTYEQYF
TGTGCCAGCAGCTTGATGCGGTTGGGACCGGGAGGAACCTACGAGCAGTACTTC
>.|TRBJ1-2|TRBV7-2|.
CASSLQGSYGYTF
TGTGCCAGCAGCTTGCAGGGATCCTATGGCTACACCTTC
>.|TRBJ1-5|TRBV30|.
CAWSGQRNQPQHF
TGTGCCTGGAGCGGACAGAGAAATCAGCCCCAGCATTTT
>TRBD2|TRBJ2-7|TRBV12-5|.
CASGLNLGGSYDEQYF
TGTGCTAGTGGTTTGAATCTCGGCGGGAGCTACGACGAGCAGTACTTC
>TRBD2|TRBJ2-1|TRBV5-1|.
CASSLANVLAGGWSYNEQFF
TGCGCCAGCAGCTTGGCCAATGTTCTAGCGGGGGGGTGGTCCTACAATGAGCAGTTCTTC
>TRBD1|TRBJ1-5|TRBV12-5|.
CASGQGTGRYSNQPQHF
TGTGCTAGTGGGCAAGGGACAGGAAGATATAGCAATCAGCCCCAGCATTTT
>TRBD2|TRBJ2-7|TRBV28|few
CASRRGLAGEAYEQYF
TGTGCCAGCAGACGGGGACTAGCGGGGGAGGCCTACGAGCAGTACTTC
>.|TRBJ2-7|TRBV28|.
CASSFRAGKVSYEQYF
TGTGCCAGCAGTTTCCGAGCAGGGAAAGTTTCCTACGAGCAGTACTTC
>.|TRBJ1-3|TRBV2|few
CASSGMEFGNTIYF
TGTGCCAGCAGTGGTATGGAGTTCGGAAACACCATATATTTT
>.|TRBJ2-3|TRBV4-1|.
CASSHPRGTQYF
TGCGCCAGCAGCCACCCCCGGGGTACGCAGTATTTT
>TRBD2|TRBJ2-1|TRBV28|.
CAISSGGGNEQFF
TGTGCCATCTCCAGCGGGGGGGGGAATGAGCAGTTCTTC
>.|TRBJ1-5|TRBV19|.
CASSIKQALSNQPQHF
TGTGCCAGTAGTATTAAACAGGCCCTTAGCAATCAGCCTCAGCATTTT
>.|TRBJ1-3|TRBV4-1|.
CASSQNGQRYSGNTIYF
TGCGCCAGCAGCCAAAACGGACAGCGCTACTCTGGAAACACCATATATTTT
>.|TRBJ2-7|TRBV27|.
CASSLGLLSHEQYF
TGTGCCAGCAGTTTGGGGCTCCTCTCCCACGAGCAGTACTTC
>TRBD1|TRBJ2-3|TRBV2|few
CASSEAGQGTDTQYF
TGTGCCAGCAGTGAAGCGGGACAGGGGACAGATACGCAGTATTTT
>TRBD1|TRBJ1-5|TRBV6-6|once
CASSLSGQGNPQHF
TGTGCCAGCAGTCTTTCCGGACAGGGTAATCCCCAGCATTTT
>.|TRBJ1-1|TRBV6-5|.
CASSEAVNTEAFF
TGTGCCAGCTCTGAAGCGGTGAACACTGAAGCTTTCTTT
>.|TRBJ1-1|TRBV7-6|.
CASSPRQGPMNTEAFF
TGTGCCAGCAGCCCCAGGCAGGGGCCCATGAACACTGAAGCTTTCTTT
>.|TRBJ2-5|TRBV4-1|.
CASSLFSGTTQETQYF
TGCGCCAGCAGCCTGTTTTCCGGGACAACCCAAGAGACCCAGTACTTC
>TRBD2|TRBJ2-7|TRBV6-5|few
CASSYNAGRVREQYF
TGTGCCAGCAGTTACAACGCAGGGAGGGTTCGGGAGCAGTACTTC
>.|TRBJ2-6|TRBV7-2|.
CASSLRQASGANVLTF
TGTGCCAGCAGCTTAAGACAAGCTTCTGGGGCCAACGTCCTGACTTTC
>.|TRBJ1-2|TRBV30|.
CAWSLGPVGYTF
TGTGCCTGGAGTTTGGGCCCTGTTGGCTACACCTTC